This T cell receptor (beta chain) was recovered during a study of cytomegalovirus exposure and HLA in healthy donors. General observations from the study: V- and J-gene trimming of TCR beta was linked (in a later analysis) to a missense DCLRE1C variant. A previous analysis found most TCR beta V segments productive roughly 87% or roughly 30% of the time. Per a later analysis, HLA-associated TCR beta chains showed more clonal expansion than other, equally common TCR beta chains. Later analysis suggested links between common viral pathogens and several top significant clusters.

Concerning this clone itself: The antigen remains unidentified.

The CDR3 is 15 residues long. Germline V gene data show CDR1 as LGHNT and CDR2 as FRNRAP. V gave up 5 bases and J gave up 5 bases; unmatched junction bases: 9. The PCR made use of 60 Vbeta and 13 Jbeta primers. Some clones are missing from TCRdb's copy, which holds only in-frame ones; the method was immunoSEQ multiplex PCR. This sample carries 140,000 to 150,000 clones, 76% of them seen once, and the ten largest clones take 1.5% to 2%. The chain recombines TRBV12-5 with TRBJ2-5; 9 bases are a match to TRBD2. Sample: PBMCs. This TCR was sampled from a man aged 35 to 55 in good health and CMV-seronegative. The CDR3 DNA reads TGTGCTAGTGGTCTCCGAGCGGGGGGCCTGGAGACCCAGTACTTC. It codes for CASGLRAGGLETQYF.